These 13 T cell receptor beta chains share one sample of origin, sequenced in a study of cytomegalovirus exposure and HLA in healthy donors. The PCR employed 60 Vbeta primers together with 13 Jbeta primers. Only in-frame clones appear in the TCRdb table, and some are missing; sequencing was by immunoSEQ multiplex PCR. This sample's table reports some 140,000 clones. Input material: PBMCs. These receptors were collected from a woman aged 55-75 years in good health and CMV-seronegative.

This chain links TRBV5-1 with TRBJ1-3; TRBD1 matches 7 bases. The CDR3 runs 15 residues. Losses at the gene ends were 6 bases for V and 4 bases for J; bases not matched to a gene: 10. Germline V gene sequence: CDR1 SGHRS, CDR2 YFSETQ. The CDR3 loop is CASTDKTGKGNTIYF. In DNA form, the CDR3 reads TGCGCCAGCACCGACAAGACAGGGAAGGGAAACACCATATATTTT.

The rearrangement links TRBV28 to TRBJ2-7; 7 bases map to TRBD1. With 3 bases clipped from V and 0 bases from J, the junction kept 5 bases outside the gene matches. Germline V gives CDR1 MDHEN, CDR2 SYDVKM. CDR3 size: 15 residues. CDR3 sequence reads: CASSFRGQISYEQYF. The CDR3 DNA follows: TGTGCCAGCAGTTTCCGGGGACAGATCTCCTACGAGCAGTACTTC.

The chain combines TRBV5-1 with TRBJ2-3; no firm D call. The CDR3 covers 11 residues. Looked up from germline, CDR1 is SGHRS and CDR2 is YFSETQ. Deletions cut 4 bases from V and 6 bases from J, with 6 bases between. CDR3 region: CASSGADTQYF. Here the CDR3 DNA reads TGCGCCAGCAGCGGAGCCGATACGCAGTATTTT.

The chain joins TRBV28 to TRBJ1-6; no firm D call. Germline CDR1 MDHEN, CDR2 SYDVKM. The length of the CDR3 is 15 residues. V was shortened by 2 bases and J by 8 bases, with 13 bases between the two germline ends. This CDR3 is CASSLGRGFDSPLHF. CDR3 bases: TGTGCCAGCAGTTTAGGCCGGGGTTTCGATTCACCCCTCCACTTT.

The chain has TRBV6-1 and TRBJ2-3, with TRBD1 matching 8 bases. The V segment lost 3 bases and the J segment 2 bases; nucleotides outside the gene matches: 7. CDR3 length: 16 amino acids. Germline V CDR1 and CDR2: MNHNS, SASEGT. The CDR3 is CASSDRGRLITDTQYF. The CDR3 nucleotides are TGTGCCAGCAGTGACAGGGGGCGACTTATCACAGATACGCAGTATTTT.

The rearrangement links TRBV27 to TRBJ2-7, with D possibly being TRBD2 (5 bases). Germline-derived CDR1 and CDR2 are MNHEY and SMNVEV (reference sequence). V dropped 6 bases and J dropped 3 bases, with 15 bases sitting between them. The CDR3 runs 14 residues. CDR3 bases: TGTGCCAGCAGCCGGTCAGAGGGAGTCTACGAGCAGTACTTC. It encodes CASSRSEGVYEQYF.

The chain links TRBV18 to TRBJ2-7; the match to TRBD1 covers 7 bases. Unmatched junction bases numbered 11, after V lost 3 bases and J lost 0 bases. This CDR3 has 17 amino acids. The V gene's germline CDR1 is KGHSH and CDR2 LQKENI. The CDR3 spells CASSPLPSTGYSYEQYF. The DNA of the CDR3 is TGTGCCAGCTCACCCCTCCCTTCGACAGGGTACTCCTACGAGCAGTACTTC.

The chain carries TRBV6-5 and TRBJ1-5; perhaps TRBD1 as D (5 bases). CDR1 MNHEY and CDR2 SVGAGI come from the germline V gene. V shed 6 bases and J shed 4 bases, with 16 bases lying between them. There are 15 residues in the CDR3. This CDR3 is CASSRVTDRNQPQHF. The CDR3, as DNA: TGTGCCAGCAGCCGAGTGACAGATCGGAATCAGCCCCAGCATTTT.

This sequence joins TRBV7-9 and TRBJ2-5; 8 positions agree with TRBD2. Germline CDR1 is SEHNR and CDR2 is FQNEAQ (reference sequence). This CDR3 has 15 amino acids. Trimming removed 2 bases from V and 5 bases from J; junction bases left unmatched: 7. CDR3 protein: CASSLSAGAGETQYF. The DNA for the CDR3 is TGTGCCAGCAGCTTATCAGCGGGGGCAGGCGAGACCCAGTACTTC. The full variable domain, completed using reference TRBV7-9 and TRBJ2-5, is DTGVSQNPRHKITKRGQNVTFRCDPISEHNRLYWYRQTLGQGPEFLTYFQNEAQLEKSRLLSDRFSAERPKGSFSTLEIQRTEQGDSAMYLCASSLSAGAGETQYFGPGTRLLVL.

The CDR3 is CASSPTDRAVQKLFF. The DNA for the CDR3 is TGCGCCAGCAGCCCCACTGACAGGGCGGTGCAAAAACTGTTTTTT. The chain combines TRBV10-2 with TRBJ1-4, with 7 bases lining up with TRBD1. Trimming at V came to 6 bases and at J to 9 bases, leaving 13 bases not matched to a gene. The CDR3 consists of 15 residues. The germline gives CDR1 WSHSY, CDR2 SAAADI.

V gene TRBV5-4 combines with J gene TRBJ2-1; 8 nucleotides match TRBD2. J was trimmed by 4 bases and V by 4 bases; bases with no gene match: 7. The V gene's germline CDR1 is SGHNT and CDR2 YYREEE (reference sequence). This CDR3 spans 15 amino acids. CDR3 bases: TGTGCCAGCAGCCGAGGACTAGCTCAATACAATGAGCAGTTCTTC. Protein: CASSRGLAQYNEQFF.

The CDR3 is CASSLGPSVLGLTDTQYF. DNA for the CDR3: TGTGCCAGCAGCTTAGGGCCCTCGGTCTTGGGCCTGACAGATACGCAGTATTTT. The gene calls are TRBV11-2 and TRBJ2-3; D ambiguous. The CDR3 loop spans 18 amino acids. V was pared by 1 base and J by 3 bases, with 20 bases between. Germline values: CDR1 SGHAT, CDR2 FQNNGV.

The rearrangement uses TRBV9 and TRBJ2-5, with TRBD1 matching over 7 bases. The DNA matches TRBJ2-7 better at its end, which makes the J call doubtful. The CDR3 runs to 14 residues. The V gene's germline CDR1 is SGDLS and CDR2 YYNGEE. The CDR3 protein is CASSVGPGGSEQYF. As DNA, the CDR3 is TGTGCCAGCAGCGTAGGCCCAGGGGGTTCCGAGCAGTACTTC.